The clone carrying this TCR beta chain was counted many times. What it binds is unknown. The junction does not match germline at one end; this may be a read error. The sample belongs to a study of spatial heterogeneity in lung cancer. The time point is: sample taken at primary tumor resection. TCRdb re-derived calls from the 5' RACE reads in MiXCR, one entry per CDR3 protein. Of 7,000 to 8,000 distinct CDR3 sequences in the sample, 7.5% to 8.5% were seen once. The CDR3 spans 11 residues. Germline CDR1 SNHLY, CDR2 FYNNEI. Study-wide points: Tumor mutation count correlated with how many alpha and beta TCRs expanded intratumorally.

The clonotype originates from a male donor with early-stage non-small cell lung cancer. V is TRBV2 and J is TRBJ2-3; D call uncertain. The sequenced sample was lung tumor tissue, obtained at surgery. This CDR3 is CASSQADTQYF. The CDR3 region has the DNA TGTGCCAGCAGTCAAGCAGATACGCAGTATTTT.